Below, 22 T cell receptor beta chains from the same sample are listed, as sequenced in a study of neoadjuvant anti-PD-1 for oral cavity cancer. Some clones are missing from TCRdb's copy, which holds only in-frame ones; the method was immunoSEQ multiplex PCR. The sample has roughly 34,000 clones; around nine tenths are singletons. The source was PBMCs, collected before nivolumab (anti-PD-1) treatment. The receptors were gathered from a person aged 35 to 85 with oral cavity squamous cell carcinoma.

V and J are TRBV9 and TRBJ1-2; D uncertain. Deletions cut 6 bases from V and 0 bases from J, with 18 bases between. Germline V gene data show CDR1 as SGDLS and CDR2 as YYNGEE. CDR3 length: 16 residues. The chain's CDR3 is CASTPIRHAANYGYTF. CDR3 in DNA: TGTGCCAGCACCCCGATCCGCCACGCAGCTAACTATGGCTACACCTTC.

The J gene is TRBJ2-3, the V gene TRBV2, with no clear D. Germline CDR1 and CDR2: SNHLY and FYNNEI. The CDR3 has 14 residues. Trimming pared 8 bases from V and 3 bases from J, leaving 15 bases between. As DNA, the CDR3 is TGTGCCAGCGGGCCCACATTTAAGACAGATACGCAGTATTTT. Its protein product is CASGPTFKTDTQYF.

This clone was recorded once. The chain links TRBV7-9 to TRBJ2-7, with D perhaps assigned TRBD1 or TRBD2 (5 bases each). The CDR3 has 13 amino acids. Between the trimmed V and J ends, which lost 4 bases and 4 bases, there was a span of 11 bases. Germline V gene lookup returns CDR1 SEHNR and CDR2 FQNEAQ (reference sequence). The CDR3 loop is CASSSGTLYEQYF. In DNA form, the CDR3 reads TGTGCCAGCAGCTCCGGGACCCTATACGAGCAGTACTTC.

The chain employs TRBV30 and TRBJ2-5; 15 bases line up with TRBD2. Germline CDR1 GTSNPN, CDR2 SVGIG (reference sequence). J lost 5 bases, V lost 0 bases, and 4 bases had no gene match. This CDR3 region has 16 residues. CDR3 DNA sequence: TGTGCCTGGAGTGTCGGACTAGCGGGGGGGCGGGAGACCCAGTACTTC. Translated: CAWSVGLAGGRETQYF.

The rearrangement joins TRBV5-6 to TRBJ2-3; no firm D call. From germline, CDR1 is SGHDT and CDR2 YYEEEE. Trimming cost V 4 bases and J 2 bases, with 8 bases left between them. This CDR3 is built from 13 residues. CDR3 sequence reads: CASSTASTDTQYF. For the CDR3, the DNA is TGTGCCAGCAGCACGGCCTCCACAGATACGCAGTATTTT.

The CDR3 protein is CASSHGGRNEKLFF. DNA of the CDR3: TGTGCCAGCAGCCATGGGGGGCGAAATGAAAAACTGTTTTTT. The genes are TRBV4-2 and TRBJ1-4, with TRBD1 as a possible D gene (6 bases). CDR3 size: 14 residues. V lost 3 bases and J 5 bases, leaving 10 bases between the germline ends. Per germline, CDR1 LGHNA and CDR2 YNFKEQ.

The chain joins TRBV6-5 to TRBJ2-7; D unclear. Trimming shortened V by 2 bases and J by 3 bases, and 5 bases separated the two germline ends. From germline, CDR1 is MNHEY and CDR2 SVGAGI. The CDR3 loop spans 12 amino acids. DNA of the CDR3: TGTGCCAGCAGTTACACCTACTACGAGCAGTACTTC. Translated, it gives CASSYTYYEQYF.

The chain recombines TRBV2 with TRBJ2-7; 7 bases align to TRBD1. Germline CDR1 SNHLY, CDR2 FYNNEI. This CDR3 region has 14 residues. Unmatched junction bases numbered 2, after V lost 1 base and J lost 2 bases. This chain's CDR3 is CASSEGDSPYEQYF. The CDR3 region has the DNA TGTGCCAGCAGTGAAGGGGACAGCCCCTACGAGCAGTACTTC. Looking up the rest from reference TRBV2 and TRBJ2-7 gives the full variable domain: EPEVTQTPSHQVTQMGQEVILRCVPISNHLYFYWYRQILGQKVEFLVSFYNNEISEKSEIFDDQFSVERPDGSNFTLKIRSTKLEDSAMYFCASSEGDSPYEQYFGPGTRLTVT.

The gene calls are TRBV7-6 and TRBJ2-1; 9 bases align to TRBD2. There are 17 residues in the CDR3. J was trimmed by 4 bases and V by 3 bases; bases with no gene match: 10. The germline gives CDR1 SGHVS, CDR2 FNYEAQ. DNA of the CDR3: TGTGCCAGCAGCTTGACGGTTAGCGGGGGTAGATACAATGAGCAGTTCTTC. It codes for CASSLTVSGGRYNEQFF. Full variable domain (rest looked up from reference TRBV7-6 and TRBJ2-1): GAGVSQSPRYKVTKRGQDVALRCDPISGHVSLYWYRQALGQGPEFLTYFNYEAQQDKSGLPNDRFSAERPEGSISTLTIQRTEQRDSAMYRCASSLTVSGGRYNEQFFGPGTRLTVL.

V and J are TRBV6-5 and TRBJ2-7, with 8 bases aligning to TRBD1. With V trimmed by 7 bases and J by 5 bases, 10 bases remained unmatched. Germline CDR1 and CDR2: MNHEY and SVGAGI. This CDR3 is built from 14 residues. The CDR3 bases are TGTGCCAGCACCCGCGGGACAGGTTTCGACGAGCAGTACTTC. Translation gives CASTRGTGFDEQYF.

This chain connects TRBV7-2 to TRBJ2-3; 13 bases are shared with TRBD2. The V and J ends lost 5 bases and 6 bases, in that order; junction bases with no gene match: 2. CDR3 size: 14 residues. Per germline, CDR1 SGHTA and CDR2 FQGNSA. The CDR3 DNA is TGTGCCAGCAGCCCGGGACTAGCGGGGGATACGCAGTATTTT. Translated, it gives CASSPGLAGDTQYF.

The chain combines TRBV6-5 with TRBJ2-1; 8 bases are a match to TRBD2. CDR1 and CDR2 from the germline V gene are MNHEY and SVGAGI. V shed 5 bases and J 7 bases; nucleotides not matched to a gene: 10. This CDR3 spans 15 amino acids. The CDR3 loop reads CASSNGGEGGNEQFF. In DNA form, the CDR3 reads TGTGCCAGCAGTAACGGGGGGGAAGGGGGGAATGAGCAGTTCTTC.

This clone was observed a handful of times. The chain couples TRBV7-9 to TRBJ1-1, with no clear D. Trimming cost V 1 base and J 5 bases, with 17 bases left between them. Germline V gene lookup returns CDR1 SEHNR and CDR2 FQNEAQ (reference sequence). The CDR3 has 16 residues. CDR3 sequence reads: CASSLVRAGPGTEAFF. CDR3 bases: TGTGCCAGCAGCTTAGTTAGGGCAGGCCCCGGGACTGAAGCTTTCTTT.

The table lists this clone with a few counts. This sequence joins TRBV4-3 and TRBJ1-6, with D maybe TRBD1 (5 bases). This CDR3 has 18 residues. V was trimmed by 1 base and J by 4 bases, leaving 17 bases between them. Germline values: CDR1 LGHNA, CDR2 YSLEER. This chain's CDR3 is CASSQGTTESGYNSPLHF. The CDR3 bases are TGCGCCAGCAGCCAAGGGACAACCGAATCGGGTTATAATTCACCCCTCCACTTT.

This rearrangement joins TRBV7-9 to TRBJ1-4, with D perhaps TRBD1 (6 bases). CDR3 size: 17 residues. Deletions cut 4 bases from V and 8 bases from J, with 23 bases between. The germline CDR1 and CDR2 sequences are SEHNR and FQNEAQ (reference sequence). In DNA, the CDR3 is TGTGCCAGCAGCTCGACCCGGGACACACGGAGGGGGGAAAAACTGTTTTTT. This gives the protein CASSSTRDTRRGEKLFF.

This sequence joins TRBV19 and TRBJ1-5, with D possibly TRBD1 on 6 matching bases. Germline V gene data show CDR1 as LNHDA and CDR2 as SQIVND (reference sequence). V lost 8 bases and J lost 0, with 17 bases in between. This CDR3 comprises 16 residues. DNA for the CDR3: TGTGCCAGTCATTGGGGGCAGGGCAATAGCAATCAGCCCCAGCATTTT. This encodes CASHWGQGNSNQPQHF.

V usage is TRBV28 and J usage is TRBJ2-4; D is possibly TRBD2 (5 bases). The CDR3 covers 13 residues. Germline CDR1 and CDR2: MDHEN and SYDVKM. V was pared by 8 bases and J by 0 bases, with 8 bases between. In DNA form, the CDR3 reads TGTGCCAGCCAGCGGATAGCCAAAAACATTCAGTACTTC. Amino acid sequence: CASQRIAKNIQYF.

This sequence joins TRBV7-9 and TRBJ1-4; possible D gene TRBD1, 5 bases. This CDR3 is 16 amino acids long. Germline CDR1 SEHNR, CDR2 FQNEAQ (reference sequence). V lost 2 bases, J lost 8 bases, and 18 bases lay in between. CDR3 sequence: CASSLLSGSTREKLFF. The CDR3 DNA is TGTGCCAGCAGCTTACTCTCAGGGAGTACACGCGAAAAACTGTTTTTT.

This clone turned up a few times. DNA of the CDR3: TGTGCCAGCAGTGTTATAAACACCGGGGAGCTGTTTTTT. Amino acids: CASSVINTGELFF. The chain uses TRBV2 and TRBJ2-2, with D hard to call. In germline, CDR1 is SNHLY, CDR2 FYNNEI. V was clipped by 4 bases and J by 2 bases, with 5 bases between them. This CDR3 is built from 13 residues.

J is TRBJ2-5 and V is TRBV11-2; D possibly corresponds to TRBD1 (5 bases). Looked up from germline, CDR1 is SGHAT and CDR2 is FQNNGV. The germline V and J ends were trimmed by 5 bases and 1 base, with 11 bases remaining between them. The CDR3 loop spans 14 amino acids. CDR3: CASSGAGFQETQYF. The DNA for the CDR3 is TGTGCCAGCAGCGGAGCAGGGTTCCAAGAGACCCAGTACTTC.

This clone has just one count. The gene calls are TRBV19 and TRBJ2-2, with 7 bases aligning to TRBD1. With 6 bases clipped from V and 7 bases from J, the junction kept 2 bases outside the gene matches. The germline V gene encodes CDR1 LNHDA and CDR2 SQIVND (reference sequence). This CDR3 spans 12 amino acids. CDR3 bases: TGTGCCAGTAGGACAGGGAACGGGGAGCTGTTTTTT. It translates to CASRTGNGELFF.

This chain joins TRBV11-3 and TRBJ1-1, with 7 bases aligning to TRBD1. The CDR3 is 15 residues long. Trimming at V came to 5 bases and at J to 1 base, leaving 7 bases not matched to a gene. Germline CDR1 is SGHNT and CDR2 is YENEEA. CDR3 in DNA: TGTGCCAGCAGCCCCCGGACAGGAGAGAACACTGAAGCTTTCTTT. It is translated as CASSPRTGENTEAFF.